This T cell receptor (beta chain) was profiled in a study of cytomegalovirus exposure and HLA in healthy donors. Overall study context: Among the roughly 430 genotyped donors, 81% were placed in the Caucasian-associated ancestry cluster.

Amplification used 60 Vbeta primers and 13 Jbeta primers. Libraries were prepared by immunoSEQ multiplex PCR; TCRdb keeps only in-frame clonotypes and omits some of them. This table has 90,000 to 110,000 clones, roughly 69% appearing once. CDR1 MNHEY and CDR2 SMNVEV come from the germline V gene (reference sequence). Trimming at V came to 6 bases and at J to 4 bases, leaving 7 bases not matched to a gene. The CDR3 runs to 14 residues. This clone was seen only once. This chain connects TRBV27 to TRBJ2-3; 7 bases are shared with TRBD1. The TCR originated in a woman in her 70s in good health and CMV-seropositive. Sample: PBMCs. The CDR3 is CASRVQGMPDTQYF. The CDR3 nucleotides read TGTGCCAGCAGAGTACAGGGGATGCCAGATACGCAGTATTTT.